These 5 T cell receptor beta chains were all obtained from the same sample, sequenced in a study of blood T cell repertoires in COVID-19. Clones were read by immunoSEQ multiplex PCR, and TCRdb kept only the in-frame ones, dropping some. The sample contains approximately 490,000 clones, around 90% of which appear only once. Sequencing used PBMCs or T cells enriched from blood (not recorded which). Receptors were obtained from a woman between 18 and 30 years old who had recovered from COVID-19.

This clone was observed a single time. The chain links TRBV19 to TRBJ1-4; 8 nucleotides align to TRBD1. J lost 11 bases, V lost 6 bases, and 5 bases had no gene match. The V gene's germline CDR1 is LNHDA and CDR2 SQIVND (reference sequence). The CDR3 has 12 residues. The CDR3 DNA reads TGTGCCAGTAGCGCGACAGGGGTTAAACTGTTTTTT. As protein: CASSATGVKLFF.

The chain combines TRBV18 with TRBJ2-7, with D uncertain. Trimming left V 1 base short and J 5 bases short, with 6 bases between. Germline values: CDR1 KGHSH, CDR2 LQKENI. The CDR3 has 12 amino acids. The CDR3 sequence: CASSPRVDEQYF. The CDR3 nucleotides are TGTGCCAGCTCACCACGCGTCGACGAGCAGTACTTC.

The V gene is TRBV3-1 (or the pseudogene TRBV3-2), the J gene TRBJ1-6; TRBD1 aligns across 9 bases. Germline values: CDR1 LGHDT, CDR2 YNNKEL (reference sequence). CDR3 length: 15 residues. The V segment lost 4 bases and the J segment 10 bases; nucleotides outside the gene matches: 8. CDR3 sequence (DNA): TGTGCCAGCAGCCTCAGGACAGGGGATGACTCACCCCTCCACTTT. This gives the protein CASSLRTGDDSPLHF.

The CDR3 loop reads CASSIDRRSFTEAFF. CDR3 nucleotides: TGTGCCAGTAGTATAGATCGACGGAGCTTCACTGAAGCTTTCTTT. The chain is built from TRBV19 and TRBJ1-1; D remains ambiguous. This CDR3 has 15 amino acids. The germline gives CDR1 LNHDA, CDR2 SQIVND (reference sequence). Trimming left V 0 bases short and J 4 bases short, with 12 bases between.

This chain connects TRBV7-8 to TRBJ2-5, with 12 bases matching TRBD2. The CDR3 length is 17 residues. The junction had 8 bases not matched to a gene; V was cut back by 5 bases and J by 1 base. The V gene's germline CDR1 is SGHVS and CDR2 FQNEAQ. CDR3 nucleotides: TGTGCCAGCAGCCACGGACTAGCGGGGATACTCCAAGAGACCCAGTACTTC. Translation: CASSHGLAGILQETQYF.